A single sample gave rise to the 11 T cell receptor beta chains below, sequenced in a study of shared clonotypes between healthy human individuals. Profiling relied on immunoSEQ multiplex PCR, and the TCRdb table lists in-frame clones only, not all of them. The data contain roughly 500,000 clones, roughly 80% of them singletons. Sequencing was performed on PBMCs. Receptors were obtained from a woman in her forties in good health. Some clones in this sample may be carry-over from other donors' samples.

The rearrangement uses TRBV9 and TRBJ2-3; D gene ambiguous. The CDR3 spans 18 residues. V lost 0 bases and J 1 base, leaving 18 bases between the germline ends. Per the germline V gene, CDR1 is SGDLS and CDR2 is YYNGEE. This chain's CDR3 is CASSVVSSGPGGTDTQYF. The CDR3 nucleotides are TGTGCCAGCAGCGTAGTGTCTTCAGGACCTGGGGGCACAGATACGCAGTATTTT.

The chain joins TRBV30 to TRBJ1-5; D not certain. The germline CDR1 and CDR2 sequences are GTSNPN and SVGIG (reference sequence). Trimming took 2 bases from V and 1 from J, leaving 9 bases between them. The CDR3 consists of 14 residues. In nucleotides, the CDR3 is TGTGCCTGGAGTAAGTCAAGAAGCAATCAGCCCCAGCATTTT. Protein sequence: CAWSKSRSNQPQHF.

This clone was seen a few times. The gene calls are TRBV7-2 and TRBJ2-5; 8 nucleotides match TRBD1. Germline values: CDR1 SGHTA, CDR2 FQGNSA. The CDR3 totals 16 residues. V dropped 3 bases and J dropped 1; count of bases not matched to a gene: 7. The CDR3 loop is CASSFGGTGGQETQYF. The CDR3 DNA sequence: TGTGCCAGCAGCTTTGGCGGGACAGGAGGCCAAGAGACCCAGTACTTC.

The rearrangement joins TRBV11-2 to TRBJ1-2; D remains unclear. With 8 bases removed from V and 3 bases from J, the gap between germline ends came to 19 bases. Germline CDR1 is SGHAT and CDR2 is FQNNGV. CDR3 size: 15 residues. The CDR3 DNA sequence: TGTGCCAGCCGGACGGGCCCCTCGGAAGACTATGGCTACACCTTC. Translating gives CASRTGPSEDYGYTF. The variable domain in full, with the rest retrieved from reference TRBV11-2 and TRBJ1-2, is EAGVAQSPRYKIIEKRQSVAFWCNPISGHATLYWYQQILGQGPKLLIQFQNNGVVDDSQLPKDRFSAERLKGVDSTLKIQPAKLEDSAVYLCASRTGPSEDYGYTFGSGTRLTVV.

J is TRBJ2-3 and V is TRBV11-2, with TRBD2 matching 7 bases. Germline CDR1 reads SGHAT; CDR2 reads FQNNGV. After removal of 1 base from V and 0 bases from J, the junction contained 7 bases not matched to a gene. The CDR3 is 17 residues long. CDR3 region: CASSLVIRSGSTDTQYF. The CDR3 DNA reads as TGTGCCAGCAGCTTAGTCATTCGTAGCGGGAGCACAGATACGCAGTATTTT.

Notes on this clone: The germline gene is not matched at one end of the junction; a read error may be the cause. The chain employs TRBV28 and TRBJ2-1; TRBD2 matches at 9 bases. This CDR3 region has 15 residues. Germline lookup yields CDR1 MDHEN and CDR2 SYDVKM. The CDR3 region is CAGSLPSGDYNEQFF. DNA for the CDR3: TGTGCCGGCAGTTTACCTAGCGGGGATTACAATGAGCAGTTCTTC.

The rearrangement links TRBV9 to TRBJ1-2; D is undetermined. Trimming removed 1 base at V and 2 bases at J, with 18 bases between. Germline loops: CDR1 SGDLS, CDR2 YYNGEE. The CDR3 spans 17 residues. In nucleotides, the CDR3 is TGTGCCAGCAGCGTAAGAGAGAGTGTTTTTTGGAACTATGGCTACACCTTC. Protein product: CASSVRESVFWNYGYTF.

A word on this clone: A much larger clone lies a single base off, so this may be a read error. This chain uses TRBV7-7 with TRBJ2-1; D remains unclear. Germline-derived CDR1 and CDR2 are SSHAT and FNYEAQ (reference sequence). The germline V and J ends were trimmed by 1 base and 5 bases, with 6 bases remaining between them. The CDR3 covers 13 residues. For the CDR3, the DNA is TGTGCCAGCAGCTTAGGGGCGGACAATGAGCAGTTCTTC. Protein: CASSLGADNEQFF.

The gene calls are TRBV14 and TRBJ2-7; 7 bases agree with TRBD2. Germline V gives CDR1 SGHDN, CDR2 FVKESK. This CDR3 spans 15 amino acids. V was pared by 4 bases and J by 0 bases, with 6 bases of the junction left unmatched. The CDR3 DNA reads TGTGCCAGCAGCCCTAGCGGTAAGAGCTCCTACGAGCAGTACTTC. Translating gives CASSPSGKSSYEQYF. The variable domain in full, completed from reference TRBV14 and TRBJ2-7, reads EAGVTQFPSHSVIEKGQTVTLRCDPISGHDNLYWYRRVMGKEIKFLLHFVKESKQDESGMPNNRFLAERTGGTYSTLKVQPAELEDSGVYFCASSPSGKSSYEQYFGPGTRLTVT.

In its sample, this clone was seen once. The rearrangement uses TRBV28 and TRBJ2-7; 10 nucleotides align to TRBD1. With V trimmed by 5 bases and J by 1 base, 8 bases remained unmatched. This CDR3 region has 16 residues. Looked up from germline, CDR1 is MDHEN and CDR2 is SYDVKM. The CDR3 DNA is TGTGCCAGCAGTATCCGGGACAGGGGACGATCCTACGAGCAGTACTTC. It translates to CASSIRDRGRSYEQYF.

CDR3: CASSLWGGRTEAFF. As DNA, the CDR3 is TGTGCCAGCTCCCTATGGGGGGGCAGGACTGAAGCTTTCTTT. This chain uses TRBV7-3 with TRBJ1-1, with D possibly matching TRBD1 (6 bases). This CDR3 contains 14 residues. The ends were cut back, 8 bases at V and 5 bases at J, with 18 bases in the middle. Germline V gives CDR1 SGHTA, CDR2 FQGTGA.